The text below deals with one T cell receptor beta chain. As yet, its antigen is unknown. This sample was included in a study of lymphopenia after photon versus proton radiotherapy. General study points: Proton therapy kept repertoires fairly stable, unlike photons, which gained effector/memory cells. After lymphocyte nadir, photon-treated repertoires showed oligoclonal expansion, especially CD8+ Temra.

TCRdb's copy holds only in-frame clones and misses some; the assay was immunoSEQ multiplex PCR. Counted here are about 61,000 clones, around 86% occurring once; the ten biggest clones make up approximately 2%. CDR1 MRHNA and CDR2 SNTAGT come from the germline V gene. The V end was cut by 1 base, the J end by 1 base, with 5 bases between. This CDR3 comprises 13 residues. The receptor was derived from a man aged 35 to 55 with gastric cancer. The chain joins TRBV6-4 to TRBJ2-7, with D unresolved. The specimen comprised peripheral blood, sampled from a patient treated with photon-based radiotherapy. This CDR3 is CASSDFRSYEQYF. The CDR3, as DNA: TGTGCCAGCAGTGACTTTAGATCCTACGAGCAGTACTTC.